The T cell receptor beta chain under discussion was sequenced for a study of T cells in Graves' hyperthyroidism and ophthalmopathy. Points on this clonotype: Its cognate antigen is unknown.

Study-wide results and limits: Most expanded thyroid clonotypes above 0.001 also appeared in blood.

RNA transcripts yielded amplified TCR beta CDR3 regions. TCR CDR3 regions were first amplified by RT-PCR with HTBI primers. TCRdb called the multiplex PCR reads again in MiXCR, with one record for every CDR3 protein. The table lists approximately 590,000 distinct CDR3 sequences, more than 45% of them singletons. The germline CDR1 and CDR2 sequences are SQVTM and ANQGSEA. This CDR3 contains 13 residues. Trimming cost V 7 bases and J 3 bases, with 13 bases left between them. Stable Graves' hyperthyroidism denoted no ophthalmopathy progression over 18 months. Hyperthyroidism was newly diagnosed in patients aged 18 to 65 (duration under 2 months).

This clonotype was obtained from a woman under 30 with Graves' hyperthyroidism. The rearrangement joins TRBV29-1 to TRBJ1-3; a weak D match, TRBD1 (5 bases). Sequenced input: peripheral blood or thyroid tissue (not recorded which). CDR3 sequence: CSGRQRGGNTIYF. The CDR3, as DNA: TGCAGCGGTAGACAGAGAGGTGGAAACACCATATATTTT.